What follows are 21 T cell receptor beta chains derived from one specimen sequenced in a study of shared clonotypes between healthy human individuals. Clones were sequenced by immunoSEQ multiplex PCR, and TCRdb holds only the in-frame ones, with some missing. This repertoire shows a few million clones, more than 80% found once; its top ten account for approximately 0.4%. The sequenced sample was naive CD4+ T cells from PBMCs. The subset was: CD45RA+ positively selected. The receptors come from a man younger than 30 in good health. Some clones in this sample may be carry-over from other donors' samples.

The CDR3 sequence is CASSRLANTDTQYF. In nucleotides, the CDR3 is TGTGCCAGCTCAAGACTAGCGAACACAGATACGCAGTATTTT. The chain couples TRBV25-1 to TRBJ2-3; 8 nucleotides line up with TRBD2. This CDR3 has 14 amino acids. V trimming: 8 bases; J trimming: 2 bases; junction bases outside the gene matches: 6. The germline gives CDR1 MGHDK, CDR2 SYGVNS. The whole variable domain, filled in from reference TRBV25-1 and TRBJ2-3, reads EADIYQTPRYLVIGTGKKITLECSQTMGHDKMYWYQQDPGMELHLIHYSYGVNSTEKGDLSSESTVSRIRTEHFPLTLESARPSHTSQYLCASSRLANTDTQYFGPGTRLTVL.

This chain links TRBV7-7 with TRBJ2-5, with D possibly being TRBD1 or TRBD2 (5 bases each). Per germline, CDR1 SSHAT and CDR2 FNYEAQ (reference sequence). Trimming took 5 bases from V and 0 from J, leaving 10 bases between them. The CDR3 is made up of 14 amino acids. CDR3 residues: CASSPGPNQETQYF. CDR3 bases: TGTGCCAGCAGCCCGGGACCGAACCAAGAGACCCAGTACTTC.

This rearrangement joins TRBV4-1 to TRBJ2-1; tentative D call: TRBD2 (6 bases). Trimming left V 5 bases short and J 4 bases short, with 12 bases between. Germline values: CDR1 MGHRA, CDR2 YSYEKL. The CDR3 spans 14 residues. The CDR3 region is CASSGSGRYNEQFF. The CDR3 coding sequence is TGCGCCAGCAGCGGGAGCGGGCGATACAATGAGCAGTTCTTC.

About this clone: The sample contains more than one DNA sequence encoding this CDR3. The chain uses TRBV2 and TRBJ1-5, with 7 bases lining up with TRBD1. Per the germline V gene, CDR1 is SNHLY and CDR2 is FYNNEI. The V gene end was trimmed by 8 bases and the J gene end by 2 bases; junction bases not matched to a gene: 3. The length of the CDR3 is 13 residues. CDR3 bases: TGTGCCAGCGGCGGGACAGGCAATCAGCCCCAGCATTTT. Translating it yields CASGGTGNQPQHF. The full variable domain, its missing parts supplied by reference TRBV2 and TRBJ1-5, is EPEVTQTPSHQVTQMGQEVILRCVPISNHLYFYWYRQILGQKVEFLVSFYNNEISEKSEIFDDQFSVERPDGSNFTLKIRSTKLEDSAMYFCASGGTGNQPQHFGDGTRLSIL.

V is TRBV5-1 and J is TRBJ2-6; 7 positions agree with TRBD1. Germline CDR1 and CDR2: SGHRS and YFSETQ. CDR3 size: 17 residues. V lost 6 bases and J lost 1; bases outside the gene matches: 10. The CDR3 DNA reads TGCGCCAGCACCTCCCGAACAGGGGTGTCTGGGGCCAACGTCCTGACTTTC. This encodes CASTSRTGVSGANVLTF.

The table lists this clone with a count of one. The chain recombines TRBV2 with TRBJ1-2; TRBD1 agrees at 7 bases. The CDR3 loop spans 13 amino acids. Germline CDR1 and CDR2: SNHLY and FYNNEI. Trimming cost V 2 bases and J 6 bases; bases outside gene matches: 3. The CDR3 reads CASSETGVHGYTF. CDR3 coding DNA: TGTGCCAGCAGTGAAACAGGGGTGCATGGCTACACCTTC.

This chain connects TRBV27 to TRBJ2-7; 12 bases line up with TRBD2. The germline V gene has CDR1 MNHEY and CDR2 SMNVEV (reference sequence). The length of the CDR3 is 16 residues. The junction had 0 bases not matched to a gene; V was cut back by 0 bases and J by 0 bases. The chain's CDR3 is CASSLSTSGSSYEQYF. CDR3 DNA: TGTGCCAGCAGTTTATCGACTAGCGGGAGCTCCTACGAGCAGTACTTC.

The chain links TRBV20-1 to TRBJ2-5; D uncertain. V lost 6 bases and J 4 bases, leaving 9 bases between the germline ends. This CDR3 region has 11 residues. Germline loops: CDR1 DFQATT, CDR2 SNEGSKA (reference sequence). In DNA form, the CDR3 reads TGCAGTGCCGAACCCGGAGAGACCCAGTACTTC. Protein product: CSAEPGETQYF.

V and J are TRBV27 and TRBJ2-1, with TRBD2 as a possible D gene (5 bases). This CDR3 spans 14 amino acids. Germline lookup yields CDR1 MNHEY and CDR2 SMNVEV (reference sequence). V lost 2 bases, J lost 10 bases, and 15 bases lay in between. The CDR3 nucleotides are TGTGCCAGCAGTTTAAGAGGGTCCGACGGCGAGCAGTTCTTC. Translation: CASSLRGSDGEQFF.

The chain joins TRBV25-1 to TRBJ2-7; the D is unclear. The germline V and J ends were trimmed by 6 bases and 0 bases, with 9 bases remaining between them. The CDR3 length is 13 residues. Per the germline V gene, CDR1 is MGHDK and CDR2 is SYGVNS. The CDR3 here is CASRAASSYEQYF. DNA for the CDR3: TGTGCCAGCAGGGCGGCGAGCTCCTACGAGCAGTACTTC.

V is TRBV7-3 and J is TRBJ2-7; D is perhaps TRBD2 (6 bases). Trimming cost V 1 base and J 2 bases, with 6 bases left between them. This CDR3 has 13 residues. Germline V lookup: CDR1 SGHTA, CDR2 FQGTGA. As DNA, the CDR3 is TGTGCCAGCAGCTTAAGCGGGACCTACGAGCAGTACTTC. Translated: CASSLSGTYEQYF. The full variable domain, in which reference TRBV7-3 and TRBJ2-7 provide the parts outside the CDR3, is GAGVSQTPSNKVTEKGKYVELRCDPISGHTALYWYRQSLGQGPEFLIYFQGTGAADDSGLPNDRFFAVRPEGSVSTLKIQRTERGDSAVYLCASSLSGTYEQYFGPGTRLTVT.

This clone was counted a few times. This chain links TRBV28 with TRBJ1-1, with 10 bases aligning to TRBD1. Germline-derived CDR1 and CDR2 are MDHEN and SYDVKM. The CDR3 consists of 14 residues. The V segment lost 2 bases and the J segment 5 bases; nucleotides outside the gene matches: 2. Here the CDR3 DNA reads TGTGCCAGCAGTTTAAGGACAGGGGGGACTGAAGCTTTCTTT. It specifies CASSLRTGGTEAFF.

This chain uses TRBV18 with TRBJ1-1, with a possible D match to TRBD1 (6 bases). The CDR3 consists of 16 residues. V lost 1 base to trimming and J lost 0 bases, with 12 bases between them. CDR1 is KGHSH and CDR2 is LQKENI in the germline V gene. The CDR3 loop is CASSPQPGAMNTEAFF. The CDR3 DNA reads as TGTGCCAGCTCACCACAGCCGGGGGCCATGAACACTGAAGCTTTCTTT.

The chain couples TRBV6-6 to TRBJ1-4, with a tentative D call TRBD1 (6 bases). V gave up 3 bases and J gave up 8 bases, with 13 bases separating them. Germline assignment: CDR1 MNHNY and CDR2 SVGAGI (reference sequence). The CDR3 has 14 residues. CDR3 sequence: CASSYVGAREKLFF. The DNA for the CDR3 is TGTGCCAGCAGTTATGTGGGGGCTAGGGAAAAACTGTTTTTT.

A remark on this clone: Other DNA sequences in this specimen translate into the identical CDR3. The V gene is TRBV28, the J gene TRBJ2-5; 8 nucleotides match TRBD1. The V gene end was trimmed by 7 bases and the J gene end by 5 bases; junction bases not matched to a gene: 9. This CDR3 contains 14 residues. Germline V gene data show CDR1 as MDHEN and CDR2 as SYDVKM. The CDR3 protein is CASKPGQGGETQYF. In DNA, the CDR3 is TGTGCCAGCAAGCCAGGACAGGGTGGTGAGACCCAGTACTTC.

This chain's CDR3 is CASGQARTYEQYF. The CDR3 DNA reads as TGTGCCAGCGGACAAGCGAGAACCTACGAGCAGTACTTC. This chain connects TRBV2 to TRBJ2-7, with D possibly matching TRBD1 (5 bases). Germline values: CDR1 SNHLY, CDR2 FYNNEI. This CDR3 is built from 13 residues. With 8 bases removed from V and 2 bases from J, the gap between germline ends came to 13 bases.

V is TRBV5-4 and J is TRBJ2-7; 12 bases match TRBD2. J gave up 4 bases and V 4 bases, and 3 bases lay outside the gene matches. CDR3 length: 14 residues. Germline V CDR1 and CDR2: SGHNT, YYREEE (reference sequence). The CDR3 DNA is TGTGCCAGCAGCCCGGGACTAGCGGGTTACGAGCAGTACTTC. Protein product: CASSPGLAGYEQYF.

This chain connects TRBV29-1 to TRBJ2-7; D is uncertain. With 3 bases removed from V and 5 bases from J, the gap between germline ends came to 14 bases. Germline CDR1 and CDR2: SQVTM and ANQGSEA. The CDR3 runs to 13 residues. The CDR3 bases are TGCAGCGTTGACGCGGACGCTGGGGACGAGCAGTACTTC. Translating gives CSVDADAGDEQYF.

This chain links TRBV30 with TRBJ2-7; no clear D gene. Deletions cut 2 bases from V and 2 bases from J, with 13 bases between. Germline loops: CDR1 GTSNPN, CDR2 SVGIG (reference sequence). The CDR3 spans 14 residues. CDR3: CAWSKTSGPYEQYF. CDR3 in DNA: TGTGCCTGGAGTAAAACCTCTGGTCCCTACGAGCAGTACTTC.

This chain uses TRBV7-2 with TRBJ1-5; no firm D call. Germline CDR1 SGHTA, CDR2 FQGNSA. The V end lost 5 bases, the J end lost 0 bases, and 11 bases lay between the germline ends. This CDR3 is 15 amino acids long. CDR3 sequence (DNA): TGTGCCAGCAGCCCCCAGAGTTTTAGCAATCAGCCCCAGCATTTT. Its protein product is CASSPQSFSNQPQHF. The full variable domain, in which reference TRBV7-2 and TRBJ1-5 provide the parts outside the CDR3, is GAGVSQSPSNKVTEKGKDVELRCDPISGHTALYWYRQSLGQGLEFLIYFQGNSAPDKSGLPSDRFSAERTGGSVSTLTIQRTQQEDSAVYLCASSPQSFSNQPQHFGDGTRLSIL.

In this sample, this clone turned up once. This chain connects TRBV18 to TRBJ2-1; 8 nucleotides match TRBD2. V lost 2 bases to trimming and J lost 2 bases; unmatched junction nucleotides: 5. CDR3 length: 16 amino acids. Germline values: CDR1 KGHSH, CDR2 LQKENI. The CDR3 protein is CASSPAAGAPYNEQFF. The CDR3 region has the DNA TGTGCCAGCTCACCAGCAGCGGGAGCCCCCTACAATGAGCAGTTCTTC.